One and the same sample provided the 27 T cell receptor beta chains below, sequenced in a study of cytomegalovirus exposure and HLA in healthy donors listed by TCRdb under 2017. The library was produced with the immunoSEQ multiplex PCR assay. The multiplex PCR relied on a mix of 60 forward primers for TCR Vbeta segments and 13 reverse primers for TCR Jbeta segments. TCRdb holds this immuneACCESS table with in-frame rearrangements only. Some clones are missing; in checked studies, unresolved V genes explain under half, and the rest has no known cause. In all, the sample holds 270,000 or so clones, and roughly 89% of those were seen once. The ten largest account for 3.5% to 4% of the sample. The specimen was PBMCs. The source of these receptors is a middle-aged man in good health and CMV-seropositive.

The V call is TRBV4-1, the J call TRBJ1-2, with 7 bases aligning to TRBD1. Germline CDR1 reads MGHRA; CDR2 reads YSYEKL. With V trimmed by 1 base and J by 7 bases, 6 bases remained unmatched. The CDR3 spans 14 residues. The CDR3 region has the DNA TGCGCCAGCAGCCAAGTAGAGACAGGGTTTGGCTACACCTTC. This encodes CASSQVETGFGYTF.

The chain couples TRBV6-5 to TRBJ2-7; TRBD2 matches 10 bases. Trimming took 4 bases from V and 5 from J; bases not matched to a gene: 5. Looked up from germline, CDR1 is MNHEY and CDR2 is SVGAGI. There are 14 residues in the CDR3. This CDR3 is CASSSTSGIHEQYF. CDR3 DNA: TGTGCCAGCAGTTCAACTAGCGGGATTCACGAGCAGTACTTC.

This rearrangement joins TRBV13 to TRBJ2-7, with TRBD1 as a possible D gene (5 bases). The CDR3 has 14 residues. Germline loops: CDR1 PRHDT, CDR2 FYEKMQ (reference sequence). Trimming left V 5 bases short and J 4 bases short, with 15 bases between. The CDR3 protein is CASSGTDKKYEQYF. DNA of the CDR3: TGTGCCAGCAGCGGTACGGACAAGAAATACGAGCAGTACTTC.

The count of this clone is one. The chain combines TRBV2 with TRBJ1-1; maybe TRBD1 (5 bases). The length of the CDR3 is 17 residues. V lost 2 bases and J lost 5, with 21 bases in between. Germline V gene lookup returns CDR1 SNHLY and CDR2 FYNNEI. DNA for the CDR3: TGTGCCAGCAGTGAAATGAACAGGTATCGTCCCAGGACTGAAGCTTTCTTT. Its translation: CASSEMNRYRPRTEAFF.

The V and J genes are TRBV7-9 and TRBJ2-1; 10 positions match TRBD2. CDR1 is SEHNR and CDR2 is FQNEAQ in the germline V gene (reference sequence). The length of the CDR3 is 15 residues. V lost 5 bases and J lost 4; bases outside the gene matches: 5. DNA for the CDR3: TGTGCCAGCAGCGCGGGACTAGCGAGATACAATGAGCAGTTCTTC. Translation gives CASSAGLARYNEQFF.

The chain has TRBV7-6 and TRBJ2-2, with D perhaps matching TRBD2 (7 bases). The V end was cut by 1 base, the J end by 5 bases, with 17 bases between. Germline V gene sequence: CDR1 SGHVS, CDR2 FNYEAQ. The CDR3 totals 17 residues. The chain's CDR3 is CASSLEGGARGTGELFF. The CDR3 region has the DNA TGTGCCAGCAGCTTAGAAGGGGGGGCGCGTGGGACCGGGGAGCTGTTTTTT.

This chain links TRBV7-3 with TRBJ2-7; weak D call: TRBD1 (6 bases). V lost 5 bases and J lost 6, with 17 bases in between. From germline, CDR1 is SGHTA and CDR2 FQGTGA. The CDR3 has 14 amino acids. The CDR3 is CASSPAGVVLEQYF. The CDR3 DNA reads TGTGCCAGCAGCCCGGCAGGGGTAGTACTCGAGCAGTACTTC.

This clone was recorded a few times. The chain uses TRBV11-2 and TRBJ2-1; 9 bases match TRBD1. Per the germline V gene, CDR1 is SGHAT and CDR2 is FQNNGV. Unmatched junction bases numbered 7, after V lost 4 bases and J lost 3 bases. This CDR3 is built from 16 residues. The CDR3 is CASSSYKGQGYNEQFF. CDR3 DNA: TGTGCCAGCAGCTCGTATAAGGGACAGGGCTACAATGAGCAGTTCTTC.

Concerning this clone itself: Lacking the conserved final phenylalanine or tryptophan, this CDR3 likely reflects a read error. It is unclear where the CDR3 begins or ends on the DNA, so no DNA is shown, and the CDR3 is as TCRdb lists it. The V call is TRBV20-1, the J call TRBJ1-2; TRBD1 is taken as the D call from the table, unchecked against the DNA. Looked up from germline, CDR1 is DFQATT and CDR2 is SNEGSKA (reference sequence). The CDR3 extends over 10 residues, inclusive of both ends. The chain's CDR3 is CSARDPTFWA.

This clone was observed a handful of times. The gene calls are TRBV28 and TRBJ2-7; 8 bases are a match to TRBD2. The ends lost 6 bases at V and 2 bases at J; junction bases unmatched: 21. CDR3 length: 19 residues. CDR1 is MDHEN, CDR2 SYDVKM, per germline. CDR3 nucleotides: TGTGCCAGCAGGTCGCCACCTGGGACTAGAAGGTCGGGCACCTACGAGCAGTACTTC. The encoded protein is CASRSPPGTRRSGTYEQYF.

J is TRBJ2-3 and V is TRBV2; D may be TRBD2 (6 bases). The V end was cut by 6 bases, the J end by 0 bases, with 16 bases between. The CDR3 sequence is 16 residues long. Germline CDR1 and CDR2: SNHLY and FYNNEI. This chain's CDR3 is CASSEHGGGSTDTQYF. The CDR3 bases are TGTGCCAGCAGCGAACACGGTGGGGGGAGCACAGATACGCAGTATTTT.

The CDR3 sequence: CASQSAADYNEQFF. DNA of the CDR3: TGTGCCTCACAATCAGCGGCAGACTACAATGAGCAGTTCTTC. The chain recombines TRBV9 with TRBJ2-1; D perhaps matches TRBD2 (5 bases). Trimming took off 10 bases at V and 3 bases at J, with 17 bases between the two ends. Germline loops: CDR1 SGDLS, CDR2 YYNGEE. The CDR3 sequence is 14 residues long.

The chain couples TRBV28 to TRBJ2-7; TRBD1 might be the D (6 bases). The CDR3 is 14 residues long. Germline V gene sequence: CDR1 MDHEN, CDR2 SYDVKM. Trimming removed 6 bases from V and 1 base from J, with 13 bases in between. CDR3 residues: CASRAGTISYEQYF. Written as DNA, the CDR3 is TGTGCCAGCAGGGCCGGGACAATTTCCTACGAGCAGTACTTC.

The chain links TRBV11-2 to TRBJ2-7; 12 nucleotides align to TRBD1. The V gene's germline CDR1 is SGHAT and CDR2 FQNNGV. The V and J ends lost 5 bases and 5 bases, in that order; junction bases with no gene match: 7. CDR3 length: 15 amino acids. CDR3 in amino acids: CASSTLGTGGHEQYF. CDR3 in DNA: TGTGCCAGCAGCACCCTCGGGACAGGGGGCCACGAGCAGTACTTC.

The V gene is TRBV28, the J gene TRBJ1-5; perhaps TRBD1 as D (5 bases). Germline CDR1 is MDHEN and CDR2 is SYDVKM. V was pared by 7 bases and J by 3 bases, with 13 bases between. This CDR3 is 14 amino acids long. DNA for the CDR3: TGTGCCAGCATGGGGCAGACTTTCAATCAGCCCCAGCATTTT. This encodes CASMGQTFNQPQHF.

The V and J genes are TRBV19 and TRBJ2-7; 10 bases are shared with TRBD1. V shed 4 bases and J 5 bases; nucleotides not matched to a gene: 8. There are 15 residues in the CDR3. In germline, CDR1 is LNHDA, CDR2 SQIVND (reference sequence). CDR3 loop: CASSRWTGGRNEQYF. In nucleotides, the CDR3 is TGTGCCAGTAGTAGATGGACAGGGGGTCGCAACGAGCAGTACTTC.

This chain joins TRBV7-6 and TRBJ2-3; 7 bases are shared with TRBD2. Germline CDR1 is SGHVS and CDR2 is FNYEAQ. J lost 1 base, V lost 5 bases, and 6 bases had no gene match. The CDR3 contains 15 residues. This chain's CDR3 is CASSHWGGGTDTQYF. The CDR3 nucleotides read TGTGCCAGCAGCCACTGGGGAGGGGGCACAGATACGCAGTATTTT.

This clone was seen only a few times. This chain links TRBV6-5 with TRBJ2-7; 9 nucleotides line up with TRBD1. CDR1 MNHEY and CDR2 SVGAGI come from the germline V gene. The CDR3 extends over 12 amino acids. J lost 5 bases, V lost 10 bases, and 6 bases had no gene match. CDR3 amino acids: CAIGTGRDEQYF. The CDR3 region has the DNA TGTGCCATTGGGACAGGGCGGGACGAGCAGTACTTC.

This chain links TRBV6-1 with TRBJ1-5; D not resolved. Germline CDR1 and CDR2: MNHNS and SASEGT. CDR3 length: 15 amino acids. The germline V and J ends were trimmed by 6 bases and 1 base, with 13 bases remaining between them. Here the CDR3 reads CASSPSRGSNQPQHF. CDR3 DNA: TGTGCCAGCAGCCCATCCCGAGGCAGCAATCAGCCCCAGCATTTT.

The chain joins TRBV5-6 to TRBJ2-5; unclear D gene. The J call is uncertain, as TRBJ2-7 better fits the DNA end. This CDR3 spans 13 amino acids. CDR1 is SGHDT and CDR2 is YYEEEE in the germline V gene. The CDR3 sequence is CASSLSPPYEQYF. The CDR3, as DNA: TGTGCCAGCAGCTTGTCCCCCCCCTACGAGCAGTACTTC.

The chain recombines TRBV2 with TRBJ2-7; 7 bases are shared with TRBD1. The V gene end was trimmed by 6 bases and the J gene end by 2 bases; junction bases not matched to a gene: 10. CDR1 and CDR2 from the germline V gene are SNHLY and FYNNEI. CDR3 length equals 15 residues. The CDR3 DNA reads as TGTGCCAGCAGAGACAGGGTGCGGCTGGCCTACGAGCAGTACTTC. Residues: CASRDRVRLAYEQYF.

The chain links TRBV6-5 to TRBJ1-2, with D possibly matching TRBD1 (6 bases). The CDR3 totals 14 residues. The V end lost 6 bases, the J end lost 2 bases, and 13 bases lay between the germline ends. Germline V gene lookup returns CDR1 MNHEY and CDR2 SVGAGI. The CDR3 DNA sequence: TGTGCCAGCAGACCTGAAAGGGGGAACTATGGCTACACCTTC. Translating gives CASRPERGNYGYTF.

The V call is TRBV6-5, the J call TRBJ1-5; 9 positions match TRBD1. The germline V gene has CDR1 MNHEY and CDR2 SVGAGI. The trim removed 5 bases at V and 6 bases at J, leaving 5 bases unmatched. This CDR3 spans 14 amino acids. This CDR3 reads CASSEGTGFQPQHF. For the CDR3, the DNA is TGTGCCAGCAGTGAAGGGACAGGGTTTCAGCCCCAGCATTTT.

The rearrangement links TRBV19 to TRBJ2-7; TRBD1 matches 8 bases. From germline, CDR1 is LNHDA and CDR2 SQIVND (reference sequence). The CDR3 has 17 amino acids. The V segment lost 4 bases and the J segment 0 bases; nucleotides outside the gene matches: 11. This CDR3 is CASSTSRTGLSSYEQYF. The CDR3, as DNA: TGTGCCAGTAGTACGTCAAGGACAGGGTTAAGCTCCTACGAGCAGTACTTC.

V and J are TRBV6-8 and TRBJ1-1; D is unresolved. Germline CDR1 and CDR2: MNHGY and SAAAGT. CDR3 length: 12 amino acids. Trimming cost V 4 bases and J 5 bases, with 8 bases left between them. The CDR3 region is CASSLRGTEAFF. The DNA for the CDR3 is TGTGCCAGCAGTTTACGGGGAACTGAAGCTTTCTTT.

The CDR3 is CAIQGGYGYTF. The CDR3 DNA reads TGTGCCATACAGGGGGGCTATGGCTACACCTTC. The chain recombines TRBV10-3 with TRBJ1-2, with TRBD1 identical over 8 bases. The J segment lost 4 bases and the V segment lost 9 bases, leaving 1 base of the junction unmatched. From germline, CDR1 is ENHRY and CDR2 SYGVKD. This CDR3 is built from 11 residues.

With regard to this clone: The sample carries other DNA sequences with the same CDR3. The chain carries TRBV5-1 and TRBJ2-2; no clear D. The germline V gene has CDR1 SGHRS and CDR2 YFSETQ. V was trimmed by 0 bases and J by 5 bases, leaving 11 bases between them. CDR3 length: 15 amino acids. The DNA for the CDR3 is TGCGCCAGCAGCTTGGACTCCCTTGGTACCGGGGAGCTGTTTTTT. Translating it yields CASSLDSLGTGELFF.